This entry features one T cell receptor (beta chain) sequence. Its antigen is currently unknown. This entry belongs to a study of blood T cells in healthy people across ages. Germline loops: CDR1 MNHEY, CDR2 SVGAGI. The ends were cut back, 6 bases at V and 5 bases at J, with 20 bases in the middle. CDR3 length: 15 amino acids. Study conclusions and caveats: In long-lived donors, naive CD4+ cell counts and diversity exceeded those of aged donors. Estimated diversity across one million T cells was deemed an underestimate. Expanded clonotype shifts may have been confounded, as the donors had an unknown CMV status.

Then a second PCR, running about 6 to 11 cycles, was carried out with a sample-barcoded 5' primer and a J-beta primer mix. A template-switch adaptor that had 12 random nucleotides put a tag on each cDNA molecule. TCRdb reprocessed the 5' RACE reads via MiXCR and lists one record per CDR3 protein. The sample lists approximately 690,000 distinct CDR3 sequences, roughly 50% seen once, with around 37% in the top ten. The sequence was obtained from a man aged 55 to 69 in good health. The chain employs TRBV6-5 and TRBJ2-7, with D perhaps TRBD2 (5 bases). The specimen was blood. The CDR3 here is CASRSDYRPSNEQYF. Here the CDR3 DNA reads TGTGCCAGCAGGTCCGACTACCGCCCATCGAACGAGCAGTACTTC.